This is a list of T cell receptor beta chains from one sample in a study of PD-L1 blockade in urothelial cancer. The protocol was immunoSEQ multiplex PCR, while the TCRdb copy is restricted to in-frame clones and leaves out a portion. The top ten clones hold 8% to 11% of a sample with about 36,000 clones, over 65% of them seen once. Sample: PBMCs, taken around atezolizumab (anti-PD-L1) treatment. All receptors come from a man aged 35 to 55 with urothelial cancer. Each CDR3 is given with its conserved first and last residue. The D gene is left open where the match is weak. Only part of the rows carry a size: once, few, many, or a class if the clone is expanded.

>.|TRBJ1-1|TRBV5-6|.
TGTGCCAGCAGCCTGGTCAGGGTGACGAGCACTGAAGCTTTCTTT
CASSLVRVTSTEAFF
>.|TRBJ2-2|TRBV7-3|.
TGTGCCAGCAGCCGCTCTAGCACCGGGGAGCTGTTTTTT
CASSRSSTGELFF
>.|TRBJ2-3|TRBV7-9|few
TGTGCCAGCAGCCCCCCCGGGACTGGGAGCACAGATACGCAGTATTTT
CASSPPGTGSTDTQYF
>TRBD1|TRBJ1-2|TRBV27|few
TGTGCCAGCAGGAGACAGGGGGCGGGTGGCTACACCTTC
CASRRQGAGGYTF
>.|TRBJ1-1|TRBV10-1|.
TGCGCCAGCAGTGAGTCTCACTCTTCGAACACTGAAGCTTTCTTT
CASSESHSSNTEAFF
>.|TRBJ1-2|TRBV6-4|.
TGTGCCAGCAGTCCCGAGTTGGACTATGGCTACACCTTC
CASSPELDYGYTF
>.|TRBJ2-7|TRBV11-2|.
TGTGCCAGCAGCTTAGAGCAGGCCTACGAGCAGTACTTC
CASSLEQAYEQYF
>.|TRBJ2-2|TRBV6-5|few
TGTGCCAGCAGGGGGGACTCGAACACCGGGGAGCTGTTTTTT
CASRGDSNTGELFF
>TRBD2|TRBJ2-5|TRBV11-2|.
TGTGCCAGCAGCAGTAGCGGGAGGCTGCAAGAGACCCAGTACTTC
CASSSSGRLQETQYF
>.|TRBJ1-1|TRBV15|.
TGTGCCACCAGCAGAGAGCCCTCCCGGGGGAACACTGAAGCTTTCTTT
CATSREPSRGNTEAFF
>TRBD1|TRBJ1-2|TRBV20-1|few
TGCAGTGCTAGAAAGGGGGCTGGCTACACCTTC
CSARKGAGYTF
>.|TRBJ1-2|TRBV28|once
TGTGCCAGCAGTCCTCCGGGGGGGCGAGGGGGAGGCTACACCTTC
CASSPPGGRGGGYTF
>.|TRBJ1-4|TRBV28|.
TGTGCCAGCAAGGGGAGGCCGGCTAATGAAAAACTGTTTTTT
CASKGRPANEKLFF
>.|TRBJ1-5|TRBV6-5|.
TGTGCCAGCAAGGGAGGGTTCAATCAGCCCCAGCATTTT
CASKGGFNQPQHF
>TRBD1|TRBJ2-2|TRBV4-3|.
TGCGCCAGCAGCCAAGACGCGACAGGGGGTACCGGGGAGCTGTTTTTT
CASSQDATGGTGELFF
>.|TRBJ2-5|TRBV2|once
TGTGCCAGCATGGTCCTTTGGGCAGCACAAGAGACCCAGTACTTC
CASMVLWAAQETQYF
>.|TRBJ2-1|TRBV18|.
TGTGCCAGCTCACCGACTAGTTTCTCCTACAATGAGCAGTTCTTC
CASSPTSFSYNEQFF
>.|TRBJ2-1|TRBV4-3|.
TGCGCCAGCAGCCCCGGGGATAACAATGAGCAGTTCTTC
CASSPGDNNEQFF
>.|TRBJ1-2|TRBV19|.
TGTGCCGGGCCGGGCAGGGAGGACTACACCTTC
CAGPGREDYTF
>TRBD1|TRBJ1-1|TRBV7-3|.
TGTGCCAGCAGCACACAGGGGGGGAACACTGAAGCTTTCTTT
CASSTQGGNTEAFF
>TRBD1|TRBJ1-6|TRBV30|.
TGTGCCTTCTCCGGGACAGGGATATGGTTTGCACCCCTCCACTTT
CAFSGTGIWFAPLHF
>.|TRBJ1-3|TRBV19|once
TGTGCCAGCATTCCAGGCGACTCTGGAAACACCATATATTTT
CASIPGDSGNTIYF
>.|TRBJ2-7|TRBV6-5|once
TGTGCCAGCAATTCCGGGACTTACTACGAGCAGTACTTC
CASNSGTYYEQYF
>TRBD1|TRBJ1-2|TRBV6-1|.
TGTGCCAGCGGACAGGGGACTGGCTACACCTTC
CASGQGTGYTF
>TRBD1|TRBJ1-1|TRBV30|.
TGTGCCTGGACCCGACAGGGGAACACTGAAGCTTTCTTT
CAWTRQGNTEAFF
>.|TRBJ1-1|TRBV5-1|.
TGCGCCAGCAGCTTCAAGACAGGAATGAACACTGAAGCTTTCTTT
CASSFKTGMNTEAFF
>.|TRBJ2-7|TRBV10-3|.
TGTGCCATCAAGGGAGTGACCTACGAGCAGTACTTC
CAIKGVTYEQYF
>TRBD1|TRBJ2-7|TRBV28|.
TGTGCCAGCATCCCCGGGACAGGGGGCGGGGAGCAGTACTTC
CASIPGTGGGEQYF
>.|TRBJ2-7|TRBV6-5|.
TGTGCCAGCAGTCAGCTTCCGACGGGGGAGCAGTACTTC
CASSQLPTGEQYF
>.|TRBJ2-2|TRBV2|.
TGTGCCAGCAGTGCAGGGATGAGGTTCTCCGGGGAGCTGTTTTTT
CASSAGMRFSGELFF
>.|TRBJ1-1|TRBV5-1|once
TGCGCCAGCAGCTTGGCCGGGGATGCGGAAGCTTTCTTT
CASSLAGDAEAFF
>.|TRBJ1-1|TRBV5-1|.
TGCGCCAGCGGCAGACAGAGTAACACTGAAGCTTTCTTT
CASGRQSNTEAFF
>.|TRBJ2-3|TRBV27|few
TGTGCCAGCAGCAAGACGGGGAGCACAGATACGCAGTATTTT
CASSKTGSTDTQYF
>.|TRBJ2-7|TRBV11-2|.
TGTGCCAGCAGCTTAGTTCGCAGGGGCTACGAGCAGTACTTC
CASSLVRRGYEQYF
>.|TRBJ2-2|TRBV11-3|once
TGTGCCAGCAGCTTAGGCGGAGCCGGGGAGCTGTTTTTT
CASSLGGAGELFF
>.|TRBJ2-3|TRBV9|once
TGTGCCAGCAGCCCACGGCCCACAGGAAGCACAGATACGCAGTATTTT
CASSPRPTGSTDTQYF
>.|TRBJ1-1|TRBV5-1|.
TGCGCCTCCCGGGAGGGGGTGAACACTGAAGCTTTCTTT
CASREGVNTEAFF
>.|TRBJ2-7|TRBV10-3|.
TGTGCCATCAGGGGGCCCCTTGAGCAGACGCAGTACTTC
CAIRGPLEQTQYF
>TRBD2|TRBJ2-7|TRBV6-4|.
TGTGCCAGCAGTGACACTAGCGGGAGCCGCGAGCAGTACTTC
CASSDTSGSREQYF
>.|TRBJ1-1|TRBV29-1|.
TGCAGCGTACTTACCTCAGGCAGATTGAACACTGAAGCTTTCTTT
CSVLTSGRLNTEAFF
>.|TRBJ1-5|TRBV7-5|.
TGTGCCAGACTGGGGCGGCCCCAGCATTTT
CARLGRPQHF
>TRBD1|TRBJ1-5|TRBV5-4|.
TGTGCCAGCAGCTTACAGGGGACTCAGCCCCAGCATTTT
CASSLQGTQPQHF
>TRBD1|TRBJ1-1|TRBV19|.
TGTGCCAGTAGTATGAAGTTCGGACAGGGGATACCTTCAATCTCTGAAGCTTTCTTT
CASSMKFGQGIPSISEAFF
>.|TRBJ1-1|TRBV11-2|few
TGTGCCAGCAGCTCTTACAAAGCTTTCTTT
CASSSYKAFF
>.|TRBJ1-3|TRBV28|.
TGTGCCAGCAGTTTCAGGGGCCTCGGAAACACCATATATTTT
CASSFRGLGNTIYF
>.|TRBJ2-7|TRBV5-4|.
TGTGCCAGCAGCTCACAGGGTTACGAGCAGTACTTC
CASSSQGYEQYF
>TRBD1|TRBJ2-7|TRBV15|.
TGTGCCACCAGCAGAGATCGGGACAGTGTCTCCGAGCAGTACTTC
CATSRDRDSVSEQYF
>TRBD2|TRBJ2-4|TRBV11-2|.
TGTGCCAGCAGCTTTAACTTCGGGGGGGACATTCAGTACTTC
CASSFNFGGDIQYF
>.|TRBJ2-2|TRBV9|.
TGTGCCAGCAGCGTAGCTACGGAGCGGGCCGGGGAGCTGTTTTTT
CASSVATERAGELFF
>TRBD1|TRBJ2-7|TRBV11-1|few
TGTGCCAGCAGTCAAGGGACAGGTCTCTCCTACGAGCAGTACTTC
CASSQGTGLSYEQYF
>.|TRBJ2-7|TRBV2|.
TGTGCCAGCGGGGAGACAGGATACGAGCAGTACTTC
CASGETGYEQYF
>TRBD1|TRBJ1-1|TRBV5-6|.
TGTGCCAGCAGCTTGGGACAGGGGGCTGAAGCTTTCTTT
CASSLGQGAEAFF
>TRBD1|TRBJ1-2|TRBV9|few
TGTGCCAGCAGCCCAGGGGACAGGGTCAGCTATGGCTACACCTTC
CASSPGDRVSYGYTF
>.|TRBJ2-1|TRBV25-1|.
TGTGCCAGCAGTGAACAGGGGGGAGCGAATGAGCAGTTCTTC
CASSEQGGANEQFF